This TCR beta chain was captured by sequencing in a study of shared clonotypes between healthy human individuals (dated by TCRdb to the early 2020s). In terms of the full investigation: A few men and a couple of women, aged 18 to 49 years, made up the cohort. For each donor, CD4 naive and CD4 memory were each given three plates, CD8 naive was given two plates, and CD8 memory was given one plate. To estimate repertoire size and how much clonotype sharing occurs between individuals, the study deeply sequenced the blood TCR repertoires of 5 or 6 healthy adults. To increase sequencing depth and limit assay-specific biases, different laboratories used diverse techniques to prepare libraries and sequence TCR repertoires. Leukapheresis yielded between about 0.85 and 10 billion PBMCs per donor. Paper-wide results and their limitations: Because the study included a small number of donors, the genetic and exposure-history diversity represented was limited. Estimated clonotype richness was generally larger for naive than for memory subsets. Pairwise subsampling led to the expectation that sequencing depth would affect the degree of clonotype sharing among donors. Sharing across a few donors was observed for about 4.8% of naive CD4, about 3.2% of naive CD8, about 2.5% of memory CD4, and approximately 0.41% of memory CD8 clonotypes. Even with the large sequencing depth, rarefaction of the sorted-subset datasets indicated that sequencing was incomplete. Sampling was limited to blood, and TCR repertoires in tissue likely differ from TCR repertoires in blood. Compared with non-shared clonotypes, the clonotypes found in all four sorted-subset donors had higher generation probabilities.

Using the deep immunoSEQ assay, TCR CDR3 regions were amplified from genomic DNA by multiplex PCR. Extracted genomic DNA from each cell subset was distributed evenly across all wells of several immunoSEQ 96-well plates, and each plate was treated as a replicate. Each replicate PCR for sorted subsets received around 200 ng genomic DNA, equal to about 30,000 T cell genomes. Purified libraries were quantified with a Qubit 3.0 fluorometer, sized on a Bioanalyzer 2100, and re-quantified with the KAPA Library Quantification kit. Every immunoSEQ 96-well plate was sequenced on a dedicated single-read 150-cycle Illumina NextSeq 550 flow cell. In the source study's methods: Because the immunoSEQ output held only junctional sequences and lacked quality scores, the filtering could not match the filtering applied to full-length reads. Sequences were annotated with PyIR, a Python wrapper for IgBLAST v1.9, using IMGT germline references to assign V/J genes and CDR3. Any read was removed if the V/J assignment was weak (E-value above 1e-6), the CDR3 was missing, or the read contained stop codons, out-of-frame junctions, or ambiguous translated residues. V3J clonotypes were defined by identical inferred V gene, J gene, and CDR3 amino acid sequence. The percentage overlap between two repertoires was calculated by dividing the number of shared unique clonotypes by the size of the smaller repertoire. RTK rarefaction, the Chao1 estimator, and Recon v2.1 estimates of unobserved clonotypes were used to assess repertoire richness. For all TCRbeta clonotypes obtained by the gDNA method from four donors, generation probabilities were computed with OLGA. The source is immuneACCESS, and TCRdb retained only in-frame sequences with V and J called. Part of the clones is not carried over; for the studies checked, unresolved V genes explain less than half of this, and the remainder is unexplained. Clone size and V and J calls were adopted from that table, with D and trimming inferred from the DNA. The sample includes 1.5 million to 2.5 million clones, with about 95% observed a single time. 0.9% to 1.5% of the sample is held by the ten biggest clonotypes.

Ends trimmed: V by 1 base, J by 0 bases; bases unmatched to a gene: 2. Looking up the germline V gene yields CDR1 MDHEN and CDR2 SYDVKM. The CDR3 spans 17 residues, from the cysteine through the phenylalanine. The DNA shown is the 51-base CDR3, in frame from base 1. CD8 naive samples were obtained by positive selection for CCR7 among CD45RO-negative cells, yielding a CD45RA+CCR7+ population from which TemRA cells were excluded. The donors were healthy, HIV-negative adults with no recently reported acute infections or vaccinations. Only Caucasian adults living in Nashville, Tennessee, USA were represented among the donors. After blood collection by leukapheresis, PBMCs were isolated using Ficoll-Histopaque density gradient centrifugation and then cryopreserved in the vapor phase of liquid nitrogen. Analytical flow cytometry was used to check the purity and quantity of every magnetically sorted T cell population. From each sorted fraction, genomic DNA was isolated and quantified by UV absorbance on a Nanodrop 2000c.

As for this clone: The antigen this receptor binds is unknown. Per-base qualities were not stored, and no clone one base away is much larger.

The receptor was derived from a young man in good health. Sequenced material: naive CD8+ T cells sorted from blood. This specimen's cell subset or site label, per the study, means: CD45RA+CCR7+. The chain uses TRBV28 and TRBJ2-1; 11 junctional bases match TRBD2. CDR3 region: CASSLSTSGSSYNEQFF. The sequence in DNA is TGTGCCAGCAGTTTATCCACTAGCGGGAGCTCCTACAATGAGCAGTTCTTC.